The 14 T cell receptor beta chains listed next were all sequenced from one sample in a study of T cell responses to AZD1222 COVID-19 vaccine. Measured with immunoSEQ multiplex PCR; TCRdb has only the in-frame clones, and not every one. The data contain 100,000 to 130,000 clones, 91% of them singletons. The specimen was peripheral blood, collected on day 0 of AZD1222 vaccination. These TCRs come from an adult in good health.

The CDR3 bases are TGTGCCAGCAGTTGGAGGGGAGGGGGCGCGGGGGATGGCTACACCTTC. Translating it yields CASSWRGGGAGDGYTF. The chain joins TRBV6-6 to TRBJ1-2; TRBD1 matches at 7 bases. Per the germline V gene, CDR1 is MNHNY and CDR2 is SVGAGI (reference sequence). J was trimmed by 6 bases and V by 4 bases; bases with no gene match: 14. This CDR3 has 16 amino acids.

The CDR3 region is CASREGTGANEKLFF. CDR3 DNA sequence: TGTGCCAGCAGAGAAGGGACAGGGGCTAATGAAAAACTGTTTTTT. The chain carries TRBV25-1 and TRBJ1-4; 10 nucleotides match TRBD1. The CDR3 contains 15 residues. The trim removed 6 bases at V and 3 bases at J, leaving 4 bases unmatched. Germline V gene sequence: CDR1 MGHDK, CDR2 SYGVNS.

This clone has only one observation. V gene TRBV6-5 combines with J gene TRBJ1-2; TRBD1 agrees at 10 bases. This CDR3 contains 15 residues. The V and J ends lost 5 bases and 9 bases, in that order; junction bases with no gene match: 12. Germline-derived CDR1 and CDR2 are MNHEY and SVGAGI. The CDR3 is CASSLLGTGVASYTF. The CDR3 DNA reads as TGTGCCAGCAGTCTCCTCGGGACAGGGGTTGCTAGCTACACCTTC.

The rearrangement links TRBV7-9 to TRBJ2-1; 8 nucleotides align to TRBD2. Germline V gene lookup returns CDR1 SEHNR and CDR2 FQNEAQ (reference sequence). The CDR3 has 16 amino acids. The J segment lost 8 bases and the V segment lost 2 bases, leaving 11 bases of the junction unmatched. DNA of the CDR3: TGTGCCAGCAGCTTATGGCGGGGGGCGGGTTTTCATGAGCAGTTCTTC. It codes for CASSLWRGAGFHEQFF.

The chain uses TRBV9 and TRBJ1-3; D remains ambiguous. The germline V and J ends were trimmed by 0 bases and 2 bases, with 6 bases remaining between them. The germline CDR1 and CDR2 sequences are SGDLS and YYNGEE. The length of the CDR3 is 14 residues. CDR3: CASSVGGTGNTIYF. CDR3 bases: TGTGCCAGCAGCGTAGGAGGTACTGGAAACACCATATATTTT.

The chain joins TRBV5-4 to TRBJ2-3, with TRBD1 as a possible D gene (6 bases). Germline V CDR1 and CDR2: SGHNT, YYREEE (reference sequence). This CDR3 spans 13 amino acids. The V and J ends lost 1 base and 4 bases respectively, with 7 bases between them. This CDR3 reads CASSLQGPDTQYF. As DNA, the CDR3 is TGTGCCAGCAGCTTGCAGGGGCCAGATACGCAGTATTTT.

The rearrangement links TRBV2 to TRBJ2-5, with TRBD1 matching 10 bases. The germline V gene has CDR1 SNHLY and CDR2 FYNNEI. The CDR3 sequence is 16 residues long. With V trimmed by 4 bases and J by 5 bases, 10 bases remained unmatched. For the CDR3, the DNA is TGTGCCAGCAGTGGGAGGGGACAGGGGCTTTGGGAGACCCAGTACTTC. Its protein is CASSGRGQGLWETQYF.

V usage is TRBV28 and J usage is TRBJ1-3, with D perhaps matching TRBD1 (5 bases). Per germline, CDR1 MDHEN and CDR2 SYDVKM. V was shortened by 5 bases and J by 0 bases, with 17 bases between the two germline ends. This CDR3 is 17 amino acids long. The CDR3 loop reads CASSPPGPRHSGNTIYF. The DNA of the CDR3 is TGTGCCAGCAGTCCGCCGGGACCCCGGCACTCTGGAAACACCATATATTTT.

Here the CDR3 reads CASSPLGGSSGGSGYTF. The CDR3, as DNA: TGTGCCAGCTCACCACTTGGTGGTTCGTCAGGCGGCTCTGGCTACACCTTC. V and J are TRBV18 and TRBJ1-2; D gene uncertain. CDR3 length equals 17 residues. The V end was cut by 1 base, the J end by 7 bases, with 22 bases between. CDR1 is KGHSH and CDR2 is LQKENI in the germline V gene.

V is TRBV6-2 or TRBV6-3 and J is TRBJ1-1; D possibly corresponds to TRBD1 (6 bases). CDR3 size: 13 residues. The V and J ends lost 0 bases and 10 bases respectively, with 12 bases between them. Germline CDR1 is MNHEY and CDR2 is SVGEGT. The CDR3 spells CASSYSQGAVAFF. DNA for the CDR3: TGTGCCAGCAGTTACTCACAGGGCGCGGTAGCTTTCTTT.

This clone occurred once. The CDR3 DNA follows: TGTGCCAGCAGCTTGCAGGGGGTCACCGGGGAGCTGTTTTTT. It is translated as CASSLQGVTGELFF. The chain joins TRBV7-8 to TRBJ2-2; TRBD1 matches at 7 bases. The germline V gene has CDR1 SGHVS and CDR2 FQNEAQ. After removal of 3 bases from V and 4 bases from J, the junction contained 2 bases not matched to a gene. The CDR3 extends over 14 amino acids.

The chain has TRBV12-3 or TRBV12-4 and TRBJ1-1; D unclear. The CDR3 is 12 amino acids. V lost 1 base and J lost 1, with 1 base in between. The CDR3 DNA reads TGTGCCAGCAGTTTAGGGAACACTGAAGCTTTCTTT. Translation gives CASSLGNTEAFF.

The chain employs TRBV9 and TRBJ1-4; no firm D call. The V gene lost 4 bases and the J gene lost 5 bases, with 15 bases spanning the gap. CDR1 and CDR2 from the germline V gene are SGDLS and YYNGEE. CDR3 size: 15 residues. The CDR3 here is CASSPRGQWNEKLFF. DNA of the CDR3: TGTGCCAGCAGCCCGCGCGGGCAGTGGAATGAAAAACTGTTTTTT.

J is TRBJ2-1 and V is TRBV7-6; 12 nucleotides agree with TRBD2. This CDR3 contains 16 residues. Unmatched junction bases numbered 7, after V lost 3 bases and J lost 7 bases. CDR1 is SGHVS and CDR2 is FNYEAQ in the germline V gene. Here the CDR3 reads CASSFLGLAGLNEQFF. The CDR3 DNA follows: TGTGCCAGCAGCTTCCTTGGACTAGCGGGGTTAAATGAGCAGTTCTTC.